The 20 T cell receptor beta chains listed next were all sequenced from one sample in a study of OX40 agonist ivuxolimab in advanced cancers. Method: immunoSEQ multiplex PCR; TCRdb's copy keeps in-frame clones and lacks some. The table records about 50,000 clones, roughly 80% of them present only once. Sequencing was performed on CD4+ or CD8+ T cells sorted from blood, taken in a trial of the OX40 agonist ivuxolimab. The receptors originated from an adult with an advanced solid tumor such as melanoma, head and neck, liver or kidney cancer.

About this clone itself: The junction differs from germline at one of its ends, possibly a read error. The V call is TRBV18, the J call TRBJ1-2; 7 bases agree with TRBD1. The CDR3 runs 16 residues. Germline values: CDR1 KGHSH, CDR2 LQKENI. The CDR3 sequence: CASSPTTVEGAYDYTF. For the CDR3, the DNA is TGTGCCAGCTCACCGACCACCGTGGAGGGGGCTTATGACTACACCTTC.

This clone came up once. The chain couples TRBV7-2 to TRBJ2-2; maybe TRBD1 (5 bases). The CDR3 has 13 residues. V gave up 5 bases and J gave up 7 bases, with 11 bases separating them. CDR1 and CDR2 (germline): SGHTA, FQGNSA. DNA of the CDR3: TGTGCCAGCAGCCCTACAGGACGCGGGGAGCTGTTTTTT. This encodes CASSPTGRGELFF.

This chain links TRBV27 with TRBJ1-2, with a weak D call TRBD1 (6 bases). Germline values: CDR1 MNHEY, CDR2 SMNVEV (reference sequence). The CDR3 covers 15 residues. V was clipped by 6 bases and J by 0 bases, with 14 bases between them. The CDR3 bases are TGTGCCAGCAGAAGGGGGTTTCAAGCTAACTATGGCTACACCTTC. Encoded protein: CASRRGFQANYGYTF.

The V gene is TRBV5-1, the J gene TRBJ2-3; the D is unclear. Trimming removed 3 bases from V and 2 bases from J, with 7 bases in between. Germline loops: CDR1 SGHRS, CDR2 YFSETQ. CDR3 size: 13 residues. The CDR3 region is CASSSKATDTQYF. CDR3 in DNA: TGCGCCAGCAGCTCCAAGGCCACAGATACGCAGTATTTT.

This chain connects TRBV5-1 to TRBJ2-3; weak D call: TRBD1 (5 bases). The CDR3 is made up of 15 amino acids. The V end was cut by 2 bases, the J end by 1 base, with 11 bases between. Per the germline V gene, CDR1 is SGHRS and CDR2 is YFSETQ. The CDR3 DNA follows: TGCGCCAGCAGCTTCCAGGGCGGTGGCACAGATACGCAGTATTTT. Protein product: CASSFQGGGTDTQYF.

This clone occurred once. The chain employs TRBV30 and TRBJ2-5; no clear D gene. This CDR3 is 12 amino acids long. CDR1 is GTSNPN, CDR2 SVGIG, per germline (reference sequence). The V gene lost 3 bases and the J gene lost 4 bases, with 9 bases spanning the gap. The CDR3 region is CAWRESVETQYF. Here the CDR3 DNA reads TGTGCCTGGAGGGAGTCCGTAGAGACCCAGTACTTC.

In the case of this clone: This sample includes further DNA sequences coding for the same CDR3. This rearrangement joins TRBV11-2 to TRBJ1-1; D gene ambiguous. Germline V gene data show CDR1 as SGHAT and CDR2 as FQNNGV. CDR3 length equals 13 residues. Trimming cost V 3 bases and J 0 bases, with 5 bases left between them. DNA of the CDR3: TGTGCCAGCAGCTTGGAGGTGAACACTGAAGCTTTCTTT. Its protein product is CASSLEVNTEAFF.

This chain connects TRBV19 to TRBJ1-2; 8 bases map to TRBD1. Germline CDR1 is LNHDA and CDR2 is SQIVND (reference sequence). Germline trimming cut 6 bases from V and 5 bases from J; bases unmatched to any gene: 8. The length of the CDR3 is 14 residues. As DNA, the CDR3 is TGTGCCAGTAGACACAGACAGGGGAGATATGGCTACACCTTC. This sequence encodes CASRHRQGRYGYTF. The complete variable domain, with remaining parts taken from reference TRBV19 and TRBJ1-2, reads DGGITQSPKYLFRKEGQNVTLSCEQNLNHDAMYWYRQDPGQGLRLIYYSQIVNDFQKGDIAEGYSVSREKKESFPLTVTSAQKNPTAFYLCASRHRQGRYGYTFGSGTRLTVV.

The genes are TRBV7-3 and TRBJ1-1; D unresolved. CDR1 SGHTA and CDR2 FQGTGA come from the germline V gene. Trimming took off 3 bases at V and 1 base at J, with 6 bases between the two ends. The CDR3 sequence is 13 residues long. CDR3 protein: CASSLTANTEAFF. The CDR3 nucleotides are TGTGCCAGCAGCTTGACCGCGAACACTGAAGCTTTCTTT.

This clone has a single count. The gene calls are TRBV9 and TRBJ2-7; D possibly corresponds to TRBD2 (6 bases). The germline V gene encodes CDR1 SGDLS and CDR2 YYNGEE. V shed 8 bases and J shed 3 bases, with 15 bases lying between them. The CDR3 covers 13 residues. CDR3 bases: TGTGCCAGTTCGGCGGGGCAGTTCTACGAGCAGTACTTC. This gives the protein CASSAGQFYEQYF.

V is TRBV6-5 and J is TRBJ2-2; a possible D gene is TRBD2 (6 bases). V lost 10 bases, J lost 9 bases, and 15 bases lay in between. CDR3 length: 12 amino acids. The germline V gene encodes CDR1 MNHEY and CDR2 SVGAGI. CDR3 sequence: CATKDRGRELFF. DNA of the CDR3: TGTGCCACTAAGGATCGGGGGAGGGAGCTGTTTTTT.

J is TRBJ2-3 and V is TRBV11-2, with TRBD2 matching over 11 bases. V dropped 1 base and J dropped 7; count of bases not matched to a gene: 7. The CDR3 runs 16 residues. Germline assignment: CDR1 SGHAT and CDR2 FQNNGV. The CDR3 is CASSLVGSGGVYTQYF. In DNA, the CDR3 is TGTGCCAGCAGCTTAGTCGGTAGCGGGGGGGTTTATACGCAGTATTTT. The complete variable domain, with remaining parts taken from reference TRBV11-2 and TRBJ2-3, reads EAGVAQSPRYKIIEKRQSVAFWCNPISGHATLYWYQQILGQGPKLLIQFQNNGVVDDSQLPKDRFSAERLKGVDSTLKIQPAKLEDSAVYLCASSLVGSGGVYTQYFGPGTRLTVL.

The CDR3 region has the DNA TGTGCCAGCAGGAAGGGCAGGACAATCTCTGGGGCCAACGTCCTGACTTTC. Translated: CASRKGRTISGANVLTF. The rearrangement uses TRBV7-8 and TRBJ2-6, with a possible D match to TRBD1 (5 bases). The CDR3 runs 17 residues. CDR1 is SGHVS and CDR2 is FQNEAQ in the germline V gene. Trimming stripped 6 bases from V and 0 bases from J, with 15 bases between.

This sequence joins TRBV19 and TRBJ2-3; perhaps TRBD1 as D (6 bases). Germline V gene sequence: CDR1 LNHDA, CDR2 SQIVND (reference sequence). With 7 bases removed from V and 3 bases from J, the gap between germline ends came to 11 bases. CDR3 length: 13 amino acids. The CDR3 DNA reads TGTGCCAGTATGCCTACAGGGACAGATACGCAGTATTTT. Protein: CASMPTGTDTQYF.

Only a few counts were recorded for this clone. The rearrangement joins TRBV5-1 to TRBJ2-5, with 7 bases that match TRBD1. V was clipped by 4 bases and J by 10 bases; unmatched bases: 7. The CDR3 totals 12 residues. Germline values: CDR1 SGHRS, CDR2 YFSETQ. The CDR3 loop reads CASSRDSAGQYF. The CDR3 coding sequence is TGCGCCAGCAGCCGGGACAGTGCAGGCCAGTACTTC.

The chain links TRBV29-1 to TRBJ2-1, with 15 bases that match TRBD2. The CDR3 spans 16 residues. Germline loops: CDR1 SQVTM, CDR2 ANQGSEA. Trimming at V came to 6 bases and at J to 4 bases, leaving 7 bases not matched to a gene. CDR3: CSVRGTSGGNYNEQFF. The CDR3 DNA follows: TGCAGCGTGAGAGGGACTAGCGGGGGGAATTACAATGAGCAGTTCTTC.

The CDR3 DNA reads TGTGCCAGCAGTGAATTTGGGTCTGGGGCTTTCTTT. The encoded protein is CASSEFGSGAFF. This chain connects TRBV25-1 to TRBJ1-1; D is uncertain. Germline lookup yields CDR1 MGHDK and CDR2 SYGVNS. Deletions cut 1 base from V and 11 bases from J, with 11 bases between. CDR3 length equals 12 residues.

The V gene is TRBV28, the J gene TRBJ2-7; 7 positions match TRBD1. CDR3 length equals 15 residues. CDR1 and CDR2 (germline): MDHEN, SYDVKM. The J segment lost 1 base and the V segment lost 3 bases, leaving 6 bases of the junction unmatched. The CDR3 DNA reads as TGTGCCAGCAGTTTTCCGGACAGGTATTCCTACGAGCAGTACTTC. Translation gives CASSFPDRYSYEQYF.

V gene TRBV9 combines with J gene TRBJ1-1; D is uncertain. The germline CDR1 and CDR2 sequences are SGDLS and YYNGEE. V gave up 4 bases and J gave up 7 bases, with 14 bases separating them. The CDR3 length is 13 residues. In DNA, the CDR3 is TGTGCCAGCAGCTCGACGGTCGGAAATGAAGCTTTCTTT. Translated, it gives CASSSTVGNEAFF.

This CDR3 is CASRPHCTLNYFIQYF. The CDR3 DNA reads TGTGCAAGTCGCCCCCACTGCACCCTAAACTATTTCATTCAGTACTTC. The chain combines TRBV12-2 with TRBJ2-4; the DNA was not used to check the table's D call, TRBD2. TRBV12-2 is a pseudogene locus. The CDR3 has 16 residues.